This T cell receptor (beta chain) was identified in a study of blood T cell repertoires in COVID-19. Whole-study context: COVID-19 samples, acute and convalescent, were from the United States, Italy and Spain. From T cells, B-cell-depleted T cells, or PBMCs came the material, which was cDNA or gDNA.

This CDR3 comprises 15 residues. Germline V gene data show CDR1 as LGHNA and CDR2 as YNFKEQ. V lost 3 bases, J lost 4 bases, and 15 bases lay in between. The sample holds a few counts of this clone. As processed by the authors: Reference gene primer amplification gave estimated nucleated cell counts. Generated by immunoSEQ multiplex PCR, the TCRdb table keeps only in-frame clones and is missing some. The V and J calls and the clone size are those of that table, but D and trimming were determined from the DNA. The table lists approximately 92,000 clones, 55% to 80% of them singletons. What was sequenced was peripheral blood. The chain has TRBV4-2 and TRBJ2-5, with a weak D call TRBD2 (5 bases). This clonotype was sampled from a woman between 55 and 75 years old in a cohort sampled during active or convalescent COVID-19. CDR3 DNA: TGTGCCAGCAGCCAGCGCGAGGGAGCCTTAGAGACCCAGTACTTC. Its translation: CASSQREGALETQYF.